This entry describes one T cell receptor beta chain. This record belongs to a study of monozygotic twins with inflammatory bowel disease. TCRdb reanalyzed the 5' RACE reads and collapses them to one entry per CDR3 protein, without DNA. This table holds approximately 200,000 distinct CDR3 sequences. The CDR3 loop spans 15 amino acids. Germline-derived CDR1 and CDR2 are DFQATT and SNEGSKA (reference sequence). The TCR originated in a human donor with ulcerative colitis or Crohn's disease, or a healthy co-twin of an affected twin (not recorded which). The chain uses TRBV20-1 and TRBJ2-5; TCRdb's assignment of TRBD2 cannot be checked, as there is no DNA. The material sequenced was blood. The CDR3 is CSARDRAGGRKTQYF.